The sequence of this T cell receptor beta chain was determined in a study of vaccination and CD4 T cells after COVID-19. As for the study in general: The post-COVID samples were taken a median around 100 days after diagnosis, anywhere from 35 to 161.

Treatment noted: roughly 10-day PBMC culture with coronavirus spike peptide pools or control peptides (ViraFEST assay). Before TCRs were sequenced, ViraFEST expanded antigen-specific T cells with peptide pools. Wells that each held around 2 million PBMCs were cultured with roughly 9.5 IU/ml IL-2 and approximately 9.5 ug/ml peptide pools. As to this clonotype: Its matching antigen is unknown.

The CDR3 length is 15 residues. CDR1 is SGHRS, CDR2 YFSETQ, per germline. V was pared by 2 bases and J by 0 bases, with 9 bases between. Study observations and caveats: Convalescent patients displayed a median around 86% of reactive clones emerging only post-vaccination.

The Oncomine TCR Beta short-read assay sequenced DNA from cultured CD4+ T cells. TCRdb itself ran the PCR reads through MiXCR, one entry per CDR3 protein. Among over 3,500 distinct CDR3 sequences, over 15% were seen once, and the ten largest hold 20% to 25%. This chain links TRBV5-1 with TRBJ2-1, with D possibly matching TRBD2 (5 bases). The TCR sequence derives from a human donor who had recovered from COVID-19. Input material: CD4+ T cells from blood, cultured in vitro. The CDR3 is CASSLQGSSYNEQFF. CDR3 sequence (DNA): TGCGCCAGCAGCTTACAAGGGAGCTCCTACAATGAGCAGTTCTTC.